One TCR beta chain is described in this entry. The source of the sample is a study of blood T cell repertoires in COVID-19. The overall study: T cells, B-cell-depleted T cells, or PBMCs provided the cDNA or gDNA that served as material.

The trim removed 4 bases at V and 0 bases at J, leaving 5 bases unmatched. Per germline, CDR1 SGDLS and CDR2 YYNGEE. The CDR3 is made up of 16 amino acids. Under the authors' procedure: Reference gene primers were amplified, and this amplification served to estimate nucleated cell counts. Sequencing was performed with immunoSEQ multiplex PCR; in TCRdb, only in-frame clones are kept and a portion is missing. V and J calls and clone size are those listed in that table; D and trimming were worked out from the DNA. Of almost 100,000 clones in the sample, about 89% are singletons; the top ten hold around a tenth.

The chain joins TRBV9 to TRBJ2-3, with 10 bases fitting TRBD2. Sample: peripheral blood. The source is a man aged 45-65 years with acute or convalescent COVID-19. CDR3 sequence (DNA): TGTGCCAGCAGCACCGGACTAGCGGAGAGCACAGATACGCAGTATTTT. The encoded protein is CASSTGLAESTDTQYF.